Listed below are T cell receptor beta chains from one sample, sequenced in a study of shared clonotypes between healthy human individuals. Sequencing used immunoSEQ multiplex PCR; TCRdb keeps in-frame clones, though not all of them. The data contain more than 1,200,000 clones, approximately 98.5% of them seen just once; the ten biggest clones take up approximately 0.38%. The sequencing input was naive CD4+ T cells sorted from blood. The receptors were sampled from a man aged 25-40 years in good health. CDR3s include the opening cysteine and the closing phenylalanine or tryptophan. D genes are given only for firm matches. Clone size is stated in some rows and not others, as once, few, many or a class when expanded.

d_call,clone_size,v_call,j_call,cdr3_aa,cdr3_nt
-,once,TRBV28,TRBJ2-2,CPTGQGEGMTGELFF,TGCCCGACCGGTCAGGGGGAGGGGATGACCGGGGAGCTGTTTTTT
TRBD1,-,TRBV5-4,TRBJ2-2,CASSSGGASQNTGELFF,TGTGCCAGCAGCTCAGGGGGCGCTTCCCAGAACACCGGGGAGCTGTTTTTT
-,-,TRBV7-9,TRBJ2-3,CASSLEGYGGTDTQYF,TGTGCCAGCAGCTTAGAGGGTTACGGAGGCACAGATACGCAGTATTTT
-,-,TRBV19,TRBJ2-1,CASSIRGLTYNEQFF,TGTGCCAGTAGTATCCGGGGATTGACCTACAATGAGCAGTTCTTC
-,-,TRBV28,TRBJ2-7,CASSPLGQRHGEQYF,TGTGCCAGCAGCCCTCTTGGTCAGCGGCACGGCGAGCAGTACTTC
-,-,TRBV30,TRBJ1-1,CAVNDMNTEAFF,TGTGCCGTCAATGATATGAACACTGAAGCTTTCTTT
TRBD2,-,TRBV5-1,TRBJ2-3,CASSLEGGPPDTQYF,TGCGCCAGCAGCTTGGAGGGAGGGCCTCCAGATACGCAGTATTTT
-,-,TRBV7-6,TRBJ2-1,CASSSDPRGALPYNEQFF,TGTGCCAGCAGCTCAGATCCGAGAGGCGCGCTGCCCTACAATGAGCAGTTCTTC
-,-,TRBV5-4,TRBJ2-1,CASSSATSSYNEQFF,TGTGCCAGCAGCTCCGCCACCAGCTCCTACAATGAGCAGTTCTTC
-,-,TRBV11-2,TRBJ2-1,CASSFHLRQDNEQFF,TGTGCCAGCAGCTTTCACCTACGACAGGACAATGAGCAGTTCTTC
-,-,TRBV4-1,TRBJ2-4,CASSQDGTQTLTVRAKNIQYF,TGCGCCAGCAGCCAAGATGGTACCCAGACCCTGACTGTACGAGCCAAAAACATTCAGTACTTC
-,-,TRBV25-1,TRBJ2-1,CASSEWAVSHNEQFF,TGTGCCAGCAGTGAGTGGGCGGTAAGCCACAATGAGCAGTTCTTC
TRBD2,-,TRBV6-1,TRBJ2-7,CASNGLAGVGEQYF,TGTGCCAGCAACGGACTAGCGGGAGTTGGAGAGCAGTACTTC
-,-,TRBV7-6,TRBJ1-1,CASSLGQNVNTEAFF,TGTGCCAGCAGCTTAGGACAGAACGTAAACACTGAAGCTTTCTTT
TRBD2,-,TRBV7-2,TRBJ2-7,CASGQGLAYYEQYF,TGTGCCAGCGGCCAAGGACTAGCGTACTACGAGCAGTACTTC
-,-,TRBV19,TRBJ2-3,CASGRRGITDTQYF,TGTGCCAGTGGACGAAGGGGTATCACAGATACGCAGTATTTT
TRBD2,-,TRBV27,TRBJ2-7,CASSLITGTASGRVYEQYF,TGTGCCAGCAGTTTAATCACAGGGACGGCTAGCGGGAGGGTCTACGAGCAGTACTTC
-,-,TRBV27,TRBJ2-5,CASSLVWAETQYF,TGTGCCAGCAGTTTAGTTTGGGCAGAGACCCAGTACTTC
-,-,TRBV14,TRBJ2-1,CASSQTSSSYNEQFF,TGTGCCAGCAGCCAGACCAGTAGCTCCTACAATGAGCAGTTCTTC
TRBD2,-,TRBV10-2,TRBJ2-7,CASSEPRLALSYEQYF,TGCGCCAGCAGTGAGCCGCGACTAGCGCTCTCCTACGAGCAGTACTTC
TRBD2,-,TRBV10-3,TRBJ2-7,CAISTPGLPYEQYF,TGTGCCATCAGTACACCGGGACTACCCTACGAGCAGTACTTC
-,-,TRBV28,TRBJ2-7,CASSITLSRTREQYF,TGTGCCAGCAGTATAACCCTTAGCAGGACGCGGGAGCAGTACTTC
-,-,TRBV15,TRBJ1-1,CATSTGWTEAFF,TGTGCCACCTCCACAGGGTGGACTGAAGCTTTCTTT
-,-,TRBV5-6,TRBJ1-1,CASSFFLGATEAFF,TGTGCCAGCAGCTTCTTTTTGGGGGCAACTGAAGCTTTCTTT
TRBD2,-,TRBV18,TRBJ2-2,CASSLLIPGLAGAGELFF,TGTGCCAGCTCACTTCTAATTCCGGGACTAGCGGGTGCCGGGGAGCTGTTTTTT
-,once,TRBV6-1,TRBJ1-2,CASSELGDYGYTF,TGTGCCAGCAGTGAGCTAGGGGACTATGGCTACACCTTC
TRBD2,-,TRBV28,TRBJ2-5,CASRRGGVQETQYF,TGTGCCAGCAGACGGGGGGGCGTCCAAGAGACCCAGTACTTC
TRBD1,-,TRBV4-3,TRBJ2-7,CASSLQTGTGGYEQYF,TGCGCCAGCAGCCTACAGACCGGGACAGGGGGCTACGAGCAGTACTTC
-,-,TRBV6-1,TRBJ2-3,CASSELGSGHVPDTQYF,TGTGCCAGCAGTGAATTGGGTTCGGGACACGTTCCAGATACGCAGTATTTT